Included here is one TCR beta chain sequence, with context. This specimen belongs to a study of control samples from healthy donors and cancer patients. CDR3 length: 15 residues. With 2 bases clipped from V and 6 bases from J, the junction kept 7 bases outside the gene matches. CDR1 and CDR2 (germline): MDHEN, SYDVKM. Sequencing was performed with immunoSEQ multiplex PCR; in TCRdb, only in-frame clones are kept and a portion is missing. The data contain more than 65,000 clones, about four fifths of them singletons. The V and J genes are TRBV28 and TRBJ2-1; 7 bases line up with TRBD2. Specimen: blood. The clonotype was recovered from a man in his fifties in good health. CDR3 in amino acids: CASSLRGRGANEQFF. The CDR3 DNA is TGTGCCAGCAGTTTACGCGGGAGAGGCGCCAATGAGCAGTTCTTC. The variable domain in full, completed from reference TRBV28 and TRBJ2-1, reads DVKVTQSSRYLVKRTGEKVFLECVQDMDHENMFWYRQDPGLGLRLIYFSYDVKMKEKGDIPEGYSVSREKKERFSLILESASTNQTSMYLCASSLRGRGANEQFFGPGTRLTVL.